This passage covers 31 T cell receptor beta chains from one sample sequenced in a study of cytomegalovirus exposure and HLA in healthy donors. TCRdb's copy holds only in-frame clones and misses some; the assay was immunoSEQ multiplex PCR. The repertoire consists of roughly 250,000 clones, with around 88% occurring once and the leading ten covering 1% to 1.5%. Source material: PBMCs. These receptors came from a woman aged 25 to 39 in good health and CMV-seropositive.

V gene TRBV2 combines with J gene TRBJ2-3; D may be TRBD1 (5 bases). Germline assignment: CDR1 SNHLY and CDR2 FYNNEI. This CDR3 has 14 amino acids. Trimming cost V 3 bases and J 6 bases, with 13 bases left between them. DNA for the CDR3: TGTGCCAGCAGTGATATCGGCAGGGCCGATACGCAGTATTTT. It specifies CASSDIGRADTQYF.

V usage is TRBV9 and J usage is TRBJ2-7; the D gene is possibly TRBD2 (5 bases). The CDR3 is 13 amino acids. Germline V gene sequence: CDR1 SGDLS, CDR2 YYNGEE. With 4 bases removed from V and 2 bases from J, the gap between germline ends came to 10 bases. DNA for the CDR3: TGTGCCAGCAGCAAGGCCGGGACCTACGAGCAGTACTTC. Its protein product is CASSKAGTYEQYF.

This chain joins TRBV10-3 and TRBJ2-3; the match to TRBD2 covers 7 bases. Germline lookup yields CDR1 ENHRY and CDR2 SYGVKD. The CDR3 extends over 16 amino acids. V lost 4 bases to trimming and J lost 1 base; unmatched junction nucleotides: 8. DNA of the CDR3: TGTGCCATCAGTGGGGGGGAGGGACCTCGCACAGATACGCAGTATTTT. Translating gives CAISGGEGPRTDTQYF.

V and J are TRBV5-4 and TRBJ2-5, with a weak D call TRBD2 (6 bases). The germline CDR1 and CDR2 sequences are SGHNT and YYREEE (reference sequence). V was cut by 6 bases and J by 2 bases, with 14 bases left in between. This CDR3 region has 14 residues. For the CDR3, the DNA is TGTGCCAGCACCACAGCGGCGGGGCAAGAGACCCAGTACTTC. Translating gives CASTTAAGQETQYF.

This clone was counted between two and nine times. The sample has other DNA sequences that encode this CDR3 too. V and J are TRBV9 and TRBJ2-7; D possibly corresponds to TRBD1 (5 bases). Trimming took off 0 bases at V and 2 bases at J, with 9 bases between the two ends. Germline V gene lookup returns CDR1 SGDLS and CDR2 YYNGEE. The CDR3 spans 14 residues. CDR3 region: CASSVGQGAYEQYF. Written as DNA, the CDR3 is TGTGCCAGCAGCGTAGGCCAGGGCGCCTACGAGCAGTACTTC.

The chain combines TRBV18 with TRBJ2-7; 7 positions match TRBD2. The CDR3 is made up of 14 amino acids. The germline gives CDR1 KGHSH, CDR2 LQKENI. The V gene end was trimmed by 2 bases and the J gene end by 5 bases; junction bases not matched to a gene: 6. The DNA of the CDR3 is TGTGCCAGCTCACCATGGGAGGGTAAAAACGAGCAGTACTTC. Translation gives CASSPWEGKNEQYF.

This clone was counted between two and nine times. This sequence joins TRBV7-9 and TRBJ2-2; D unresolved. The CDR3 has 12 amino acids. V lost 4 bases and J lost 3, with 3 bases in between. Germline CDR1 SEHNR, CDR2 FQNEAQ (reference sequence). This CDR3 reads CASSSDTGELFF. In DNA, the CDR3 is TGTGCCAGCAGCTCAGACACCGGGGAGCTGTTTTTT.

The rearrangement uses TRBV19 and TRBJ2-7, with a possible D match to TRBD1 (6 bases). Germline CDR1 reads LNHDA; CDR2 reads SQIVND (reference sequence). V lost 4 bases and J lost 4, with 11 bases in between. The CDR3 spans 13 residues. As DNA, the CDR3 is TGTGCCAGTAGTACCCACAGGGCGTACGAGCAGTACTTC. Translation gives CASSTHRAYEQYF.

The chain carries TRBV5-1 and TRBJ2-3, with 8 bases aligning to TRBD2. Germline-derived CDR1 and CDR2 are SGHRS and YFSETQ. The CDR3 spans 13 residues. The V segment lost 2 bases and the J segment 5 bases; nucleotides outside the gene matches: 1. The CDR3 loop reads CASSFLAGDTQYF. CDR3 bases: TGCGCCAGCAGCTTCCTAGCGGGAGATACGCAGTATTTT.

The rearrangement uses TRBV11-3 and TRBJ2-3, with 12 bases aligning to TRBD2. V lost 4 bases to trimming and J lost 4 bases; unmatched junction nucleotides: 9. Germline assignment: CDR1 SGHNT and CDR2 YENEEA. The CDR3 consists of 17 residues. The CDR3, as DNA: TGTGCCAGCAGCTCCCGTGGAGGGACTAGCGGGCCAGATACGCAGTATTTT. Its translation is CASSSRGGTSGPDTQYF.

CDR3 bases: TGCGCCAGCAGCTTGGATCCTCTTACTGCCCTCACAGATACGCAGTATTTT. It is translated as CASSLDPLTALTDTQYF. V and J are TRBV5-1 and TRBJ2-3; D unclear. The germline CDR1 and CDR2 sequences are SGHRS and YFSETQ. The V gene lost 0 bases and the J gene lost 2 bases, with 16 bases spanning the gap. The length of the CDR3 is 17 residues.

The chain couples TRBV7-3 to TRBJ2-7; D is ambiguous. Per germline, CDR1 SGHTA and CDR2 FQGTGA. V was pared by 2 bases and J by 5 bases, with 10 bases between. CDR3 size: 13 residues. The CDR3 nucleotides are TGTGCCAGCAGCTTAGAGGCTGTGGACGAGCAGTACTTC. Translated, it gives CASSLEAVDEQYF.

The J gene is TRBJ1-1, the V gene TRBV18, with 9 bases that match TRBD1. Trimming at V came to 4 bases and at J to 4 bases, leaving 4 bases not matched to a gene. The CDR3 runs to 14 residues. The germline V gene encodes CDR1 KGHSH and CDR2 LQKENI. For the CDR3, the DNA is TGTGCCAGCTCACGGGGACAGGGTCTCACTGAAGCTTTCTTT. Translated, it gives CASSRGQGLTEAFF.

V gene TRBV30 combines with J gene TRBJ1-5, with 8 nucleotides matching TRBD1. This CDR3 is built from 15 residues. V lost 0 bases to trimming and J lost 6 bases; unmatched junction nucleotides: 7. Per the germline V gene, CDR1 is GTSNPN and CDR2 is SVGIG (reference sequence). The CDR3 nucleotides read TGTGCCTGGAGTGTAACAGGGGGGGTAGGTCAGCCCCAGCATTTT. It specifies CAWSVTGGVGQPQHF.

The J gene is TRBJ1-5, the V gene TRBV6-1; the D is unclear. The CDR3 length is 15 residues. The germline V gene has CDR1 MNHNS and CDR2 SASEGT. The V end lost 5 bases, the J end lost 1 base, and 12 bases lay between the germline ends. The CDR3 DNA reads as TGTGCCAGCAGTAAAGGTCCCAGGAGCAATCAGCCCCAGCATTTT. Protein sequence: CASSKGPRSNQPQHF.

The chain joins TRBV28 to TRBJ1-2; D unresolved. Trimming removed 6 bases from V and 4 bases from J, with 12 bases in between. The V gene's germline CDR1 is MDHEN and CDR2 SYDVKM. This CDR3 is 13 amino acids long. The CDR3 is CASRKTGIYGYTF. The CDR3 coding sequence is TGTGCCAGCAGGAAAACGGGGATCTATGGCTACACCTTC.

CDR3 residues: CASRQTDRGGYTF. CDR3 nucleotide sequence: TGCGCCAGCAGACAGACGGACAGGGGTGGCTACACCTTC. This chain joins TRBV4-1 and TRBJ1-2; 9 bases line up with TRBD1. V dropped 6 bases and J dropped 7; count of bases not matched to a gene: 6. The CDR3 runs 13 residues. CDR1 is MGHRA and CDR2 is YSYEKL in the germline V gene.

This clone was counted a few times. The chain couples TRBV2 to TRBJ1-2; D might be TRBD1 (6 bases). Germline V CDR1 and CDR2: SNHLY, FYNNEI. Trimming left V 3 bases short and J 5 bases short, with 13 bases between. CDR3 size: 14 residues. The CDR3 here is CASSEEQGVYGYTF. The CDR3, as DNA: TGTGCCAGCAGTGAGGAACAGGGAGTTTATGGCTACACCTTC.

This rearrangement joins TRBV28 to TRBJ2-3, with 11 bases fitting TRBD2. Germline trimming cut 3 bases from V and 2 bases from J; bases unmatched to any gene: 10. The CDR3 is 18 residues long. The germline CDR1 and CDR2 sequences are MDHEN and SYDVKM. CDR3 sequence (DNA): TGTGCCAGCAGTTTCCCCCTACTAGCGGGAGACTTCACAGATACGCAGTATTTT. The encoded protein is CASSFPLLAGDFTDTQYF. The complete variable domain, with remaining parts taken from reference TRBV28 and TRBJ2-3, reads DVKVTQSSRYLVKRTGEKVFLECVQDMDHENMFWYRQDPGLGLRLIYFSYDVKMKEKGDIPEGYSVSREKKERFSLILESASTNQTSMYLCASSFPLLAGDFTDTQYFGPGTRLTVL.

The rearrangement uses TRBV5-1 and TRBJ2-1; TRBD1 might be the D (6 bases). The length of the CDR3 is 15 residues. Germline assignment: CDR1 SGHRS and CDR2 YFSETQ. Deletions cut 3 bases from V and 2 bases from J, with 12 bases between. This chain's CDR3 is CASSWVDSPYNEQFF. In DNA, the CDR3 is TGCGCCAGCAGCTGGGTGGACAGTCCCTACAATGAGCAGTTCTTC.

V gene TRBV4-2 combines with J gene TRBJ1-1; D perhaps matches TRBD1 (6 bases). Germline values: CDR1 LGHNA, CDR2 YNFKEQ. Trimming removed 4 bases from V and 12 bases from J, with 21 bases in between. This CDR3 spans 14 amino acids. DNA for the CDR3: TGTGCCAGCAGCCTAACAGGGTTAGTCACGGGACCTTTCTTT. Translated: CASSLTGLVTGPFF.

The chain combines TRBV2 with TRBJ2-1; 8 bases align to TRBD2. Losses at the gene ends were 4 bases for V and 7 bases for J; bases not matched to a gene: 12. CDR1 SNHLY and CDR2 FYNNEI come from the germline V gene. There are 16 residues in the CDR3. CDR3: CASSGGLAGGGNEQFF. The DNA for the CDR3 is TGTGCCAGCAGTGGGGGTCTAGCGGGTGGAGGGAATGAGCAGTTCTTC.

The V call is TRBV19, the J call TRBJ2-3, with 12 nucleotides matching TRBD2. This CDR3 is 16 amino acids long. The junction had 2 bases not matched to a gene; V was cut back by 4 bases and J by 0 bases. The germline V gene has CDR1 LNHDA and CDR2 SQIVND (reference sequence). The CDR3 loop reads CASSRLAGGSTDTQYF. CDR3 DNA sequence: TGTGCCAGTAGTAGGCTAGCGGGAGGGAGCACAGATACGCAGTATTTT.

The chain recombines TRBV5-1 with TRBJ2-7, with a possible D match to TRBD2 (6 bases). Germline V lookup: CDR1 SGHRS, CDR2 YFSETQ. The CDR3 contains 14 residues. V was shortened by 3 bases and J by 0 bases, with 10 bases between the two germline ends. In DNA, the CDR3 is TGCGCCAGCAGCTGGTGGGAGGACTCCTACGAGCAGTACTTC. Protein product: CASSWWEDSYEQYF. Full variable domain (outside the CDR3, taken from reference TRBV5-1 and TRBJ2-7): KAGVTQTPRYLIKTRGQQVTLSCSPISGHRSVSWYQQTPGQGLQFLFEYFSETQRNKGNFPGRFSGRQFSNSRSEMNVSTLELGDSALYLCASSWWEDSYEQYFGPGTRLTVT.

The chain uses TRBV27 and TRBJ2-2; no clear D gene. This CDR3 has 13 residues. V lost 8 bases and J lost 0, with 7 bases in between. The germline V gene encodes CDR1 MNHEY and CDR2 SMNVEV (reference sequence). CDR3 residues: CASARTNTGELFF. Here the CDR3 DNA reads TGTGCCAGCGCCAGGACGAACACCGGGGAGCTGTTTTTT.

The chain couples TRBV29-1 to TRBJ2-1, with 11 bases matching TRBD2. Losses at the gene ends were 7 bases for V and 9 bases for J; bases not matched to a gene: 8. There are 13 residues in the CDR3. CDR1 is SQVTM, CDR2 ANQGSEA, per germline. The CDR3 nucleotides read TGCAGCGACCAGACTAGCGGGACTGCTGAGCAGTTCTTC. Its protein is CSDQTSGTAEQFF.

The J gene is TRBJ2-5, the V gene TRBV7-2; D is unclear. The CDR3 contains 12 residues. From germline, CDR1 is SGHTA and CDR2 FQGNSA. Trimming pared 3 bases from V and 5 bases from J, leaving 7 bases between. The CDR3 DNA sequence: TGTGCCAGCAGCTTTGTGGAGGAGACCCAGTACTTC. Translating it yields CASSFVEETQYF.

The chain is built from TRBV29-1 and TRBJ2-1; perhaps TRBD1 as D (8 bases). The CDR3 loop spans 18 amino acids. Germline assignment: CDR1 SQVTM and CDR2 ANQGSEA. V lost 7 bases and J 3 bases, leaving 28 bases between the germline ends. The CDR3 DNA reads as TGCAGCGCCGGACAGGGATGGGAGGGAGGGATAGGCTACAATGAGCAGTTCTTC. Translating gives CSAGQGWEGGIGYNEQFF.

The CDR3 is CSVAGTDEGNTIYF. CDR3 sequence (DNA): TGCAGCGTTGCCGGGACAGACGAGGGAAACACCATATATTTT. The chain is built from TRBV29-1 and TRBJ1-3, with 7 bases fitting TRBD1. The CDR3 sequence is 14 residues long. The V gene end was trimmed by 4 bases and the J gene end by 4 bases; junction bases not matched to a gene: 7. Germline V lookup: CDR1 SQVTM, CDR2 ANQGSEA.

As for this clone: Additional DNA sequences in this sample encode the identical CDR3. The J gene is TRBJ1-1, the V gene TRBV7-9; D not resolved. The CDR3 is made up of 12 amino acids. Germline V lookup: CDR1 SEHNR, CDR2 FQNEAQ (reference sequence). V shed 1 base and J shed 5 bases, with 5 bases lying between them. CDR3 sequence reads: CASSLVSTEAFF. As DNA, the CDR3 is TGTGCCAGCAGCTTAGTCAGTACTGAAGCTTTCTTT.

This clone was observed a few times. V gene TRBV6-1 combines with J gene TRBJ2-5; the match to TRBD1 covers 12 bases. After removal of 6 bases from V and 4 bases from J, the junction contained 6 bases not matched to a gene. This CDR3 has 15 amino acids. Germline CDR1 MNHNS, CDR2 SASEGT. The CDR3 nucleotides are TGTGCCAGCAGGCCGGGACAGGGGGCATTAGAGACCCAGTACTTC. Amino acids: CASRPGQGALETQYF.